These 10 T cell receptor beta chains originate from one sample sequenced in a study of blood T cell repertoires in COVID-19. This table comes from immunoSEQ multiplex PCR, and its TCRdb copy is limited to in-frame clones, with some not included. Among around 13,000 clones, 73% were seen once, and the ten largest hold about 30%. The sequencing input was peripheral blood. The source is a human donor in a cohort sampled during active COVID-19.

This chain uses TRBV2 with TRBJ1-2; possible D gene TRBD1, 5 bases. CDR1 and CDR2 (germline): SNHLY, FYNNEI. The V gene lost 8 bases and the J gene lost 8 bases, with 24 bases spanning the gap. This CDR3 comprises 15 residues. The CDR3 spells CASSPRQGSVGGYTF. In DNA, the CDR3 is TGTGCCAGCTCACCTAGGCAGGGCTCGGTGGGAGGCTACACCTTC. Supplemented by reference TRBV2 and TRBJ1-2, the full variable domain reads EPEVTQTPSHQVTQMGQEVILRCVPISNHLYFYWYRQILGQKVEFLVSFYNNEISEKSEIFDDQFSVERPDGSNFTLKIRSTKLEDSAMYFCASSPRQGSVGGYTFGSGTRLTVV.

V is TRBV5-4 and J is TRBJ2-2; TRBD2 aligns across 12 bases. CDR3 length equals 16 residues. CDR1 and CDR2 (germline): SGHNT, YYREEE (reference sequence). Germline trimming cut 4 bases from V and 4 bases from J; bases unmatched to any gene: 5. The CDR3 DNA sequence: TGTGCCAGCAGCCCTAGCGGGGGGGCTGTCACCGGGGAGCTGTTTTTT. It yields the protein CASSPSGGAVTGELFF.

This clone was found a few times. The gene calls are TRBV19 and TRBJ1-4; weak D call: TRBD1 (5 bases). Germline V gene lookup returns CDR1 LNHDA and CDR2 SQIVND (reference sequence). V lost 6 bases, J lost 3 bases, and 11 bases lay in between. This CDR3 is built from 14 residues. For the CDR3, the DNA is TGTGCCAGTAGACCGACAGCCGCTAATGAAAAACTGTTTTTT. Translating it yields CASRPTAANEKLFF.

The V and J genes are TRBV27 and TRBJ2-3, with 11 nucleotides matching TRBD1. V lost 5 bases, J lost 6 bases, and 22 bases stayed unmatched. The germline V gene has CDR1 MNHEY and CDR2 SMNVEV (reference sequence). The CDR3 spans 20 residues. CDR3 bases: TGTGCCAGCAGTCCCGGGACAGGGGGTTTTGCGGGAGGGCCCGGGGATACGCAGTATTTT. Its protein product is CASSPGTGGFAGGPGDTQYF.

V usage is TRBV30 and J usage is TRBJ2-5, with 9 bases identical to TRBD2. V trimming: 0 bases; J trimming: 4 bases; junction bases outside the gene matches: 6. The germline gives CDR1 GTSNPN, CDR2 SVGIG (reference sequence). This CDR3 has 15 residues. CDR3 coding DNA: TGTGCCTGGAGTGTATGGGCGGGGGGGCTAGAGACCCAGTACTTC. Its protein is CAWSVWAGGLETQYF.

This chain links TRBV28 with TRBJ2-1; TRBD2 aligns across 11 bases. This CDR3 spans 14 amino acids. The J segment lost 8 bases and the V segment lost 4 bases, leaving 4 bases of the junction unmatched. The germline gives CDR1 MDHEN, CDR2 SYDVKM. CDR3 sequence (DNA): TGTGCCAGCAGTTCTAGCGGGGGGACCGATGAGCAGTTCTTC. Its translation is CASSSSGGTDEQFF.

The DNA for the CDR3 is TGTGCCAGCAGTCCGCCGGGGCGGGACAGGGCCCACGAGCAGTACTTC. Its translation is CASSPPGRDRAHEQYF. The chain uses TRBV28 and TRBJ2-7; the match to TRBD1 covers 9 bases. The germline CDR1 and CDR2 sequences are MDHEN and SYDVKM. The CDR3 runs 16 residues. V was clipped by 5 bases and J by 5 bases; unmatched bases: 13. Drawing the rest from reference TRBV28 and TRBJ2-7, the complete variable domain is DVKVTQSSRYLVKRTGEKVFLECVQDMDHENMFWYRQDPGLGLRLIYFSYDVKMKEKGDIPEGYSVSREKKERFSLILESASTNQTSMYLCASSPPGRDRAHEQYFGPGTRLTVT.

Relative to its sample, this clone is medium-sized. The rearrangement joins TRBV27 to TRBJ2-5; 10 bases are shared with TRBD1. The CDR3 totals 13 residues. CDR1 and CDR2 (germline): MNHEY, SMNVEV (reference sequence). Trimming at V came to 5 bases and at J to 5 bases, leaving 2 bases not matched to a gene. CDR3 protein: CASSRQGAETQYF. The CDR3 region has the DNA TGTGCCAGCAGTAGACAGGGGGCTGAGACCCAGTACTTC.

The chain employs TRBV7-6 and TRBJ2-7, with 10 bases lining up with TRBD2. CDR1 and CDR2 from the germline V gene are SGHVS and FNYEAQ. The CDR3 loop spans 15 amino acids. Trimming took 3 bases from V and 2 from J; bases not matched to a gene: 4. The DNA of the CDR3 is TGTGCCAGCAGCTTCGTAGCGGGAGGCACCTACGAGCAGTACTTC. Translated: CASSFVAGGTYEQYF.

The chain combines TRBV6-5 with TRBJ2-7; 10 positions agree with TRBD1. V lost 6 bases and J lost 7; bases outside the gene matches: 12. The CDR3 runs to 15 residues. Germline V gives CDR1 MNHEY, CDR2 SVGAGI. CDR3 amino acids: CASSPLTGGAGEQYF. The CDR3 bases are TGTGCCAGCAGCCCCCTGACAGGGGGCGCGGGGGAGCAGTACTTC.